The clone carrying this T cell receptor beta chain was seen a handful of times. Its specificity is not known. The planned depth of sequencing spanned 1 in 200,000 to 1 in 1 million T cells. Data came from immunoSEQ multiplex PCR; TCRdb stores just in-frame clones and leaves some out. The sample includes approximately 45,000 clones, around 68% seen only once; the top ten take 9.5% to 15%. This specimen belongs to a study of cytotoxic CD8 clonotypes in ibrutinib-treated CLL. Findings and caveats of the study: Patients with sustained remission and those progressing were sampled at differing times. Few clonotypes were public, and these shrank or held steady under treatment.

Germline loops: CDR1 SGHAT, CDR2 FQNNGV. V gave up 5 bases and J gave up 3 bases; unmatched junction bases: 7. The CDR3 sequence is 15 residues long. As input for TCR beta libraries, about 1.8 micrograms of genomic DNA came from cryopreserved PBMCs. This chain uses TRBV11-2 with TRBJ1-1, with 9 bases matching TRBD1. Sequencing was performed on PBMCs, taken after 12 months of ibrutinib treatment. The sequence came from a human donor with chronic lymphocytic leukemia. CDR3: CASSLTGGWDTEAFF. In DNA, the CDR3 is TGTGCCAGCAGCCTCACAGGGGGCTGGGACACTGAAGCTTTCTTT.